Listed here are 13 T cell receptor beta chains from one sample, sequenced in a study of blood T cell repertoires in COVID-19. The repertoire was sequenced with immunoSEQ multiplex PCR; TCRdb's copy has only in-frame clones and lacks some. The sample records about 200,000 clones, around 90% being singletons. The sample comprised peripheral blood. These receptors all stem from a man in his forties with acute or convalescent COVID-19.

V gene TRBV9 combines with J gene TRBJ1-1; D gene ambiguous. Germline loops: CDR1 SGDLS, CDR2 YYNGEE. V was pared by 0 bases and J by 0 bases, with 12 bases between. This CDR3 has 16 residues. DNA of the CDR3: TGTGCCAGCAGCGTAGCCTCCGGCGACATGAACACTGAAGCTTTCTTT. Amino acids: CASSVASGDMNTEAFF. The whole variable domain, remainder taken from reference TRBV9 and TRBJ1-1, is DSGVTQTPKHLITATGQRVTLRCSPRSGDLSVYWYQQSLDQGLQFLIQYYNGEERAKGNILERFSAQQFPDLHSELNLSSLELGDSALYFCASSVASGDMNTEAFFGQGTRLTVV.

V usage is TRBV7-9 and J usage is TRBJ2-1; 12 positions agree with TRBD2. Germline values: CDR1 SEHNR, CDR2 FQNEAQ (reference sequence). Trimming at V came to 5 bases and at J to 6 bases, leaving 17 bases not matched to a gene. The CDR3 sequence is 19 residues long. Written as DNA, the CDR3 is TGTGCCAGCAGCACCCCACCTCGGCTAGCGGGGGGGTTAAGCAATGAGCAGTTCTTC. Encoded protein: CASSTPPRLAGGLSNEQFF. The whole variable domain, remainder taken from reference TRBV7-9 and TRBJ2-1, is DTGVSQNPRHKITKRGQNVTFRCDPISEHNRLYWYRQTLGQGPEFLTYFQNEAQLEKSRLLSDRFSAERPKGSFSTLEIQRTEQGDSAMYLCASSTPPRLAGGLSNEQFFGPGTRLTVL.

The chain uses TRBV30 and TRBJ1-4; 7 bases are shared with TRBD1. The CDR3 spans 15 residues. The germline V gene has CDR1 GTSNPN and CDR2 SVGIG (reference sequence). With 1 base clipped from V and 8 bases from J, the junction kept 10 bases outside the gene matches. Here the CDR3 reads CAWSASDRVTEKLFF. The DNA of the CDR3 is TGTGCCTGGAGTGCCTCTGACAGGGTGACCGAAAAACTGTTTTTT.

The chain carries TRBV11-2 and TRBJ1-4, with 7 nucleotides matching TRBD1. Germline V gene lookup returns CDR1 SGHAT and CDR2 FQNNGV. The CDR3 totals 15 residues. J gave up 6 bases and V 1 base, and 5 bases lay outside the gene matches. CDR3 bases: TGTGCCAGCAGCTTAGCCGCCAGGGGGGATGAAAAACTGTTTTTT. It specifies CASSLAARGDEKLFF.

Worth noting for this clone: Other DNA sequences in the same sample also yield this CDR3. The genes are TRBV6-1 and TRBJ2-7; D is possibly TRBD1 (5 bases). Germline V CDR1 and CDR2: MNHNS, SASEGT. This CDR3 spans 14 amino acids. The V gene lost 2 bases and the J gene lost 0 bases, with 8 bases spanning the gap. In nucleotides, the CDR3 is TGTGCCAGCAGTGAACAGGACAACTCCTACGAGCAGTACTTC. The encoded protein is CASSEQDNSYEQYF.

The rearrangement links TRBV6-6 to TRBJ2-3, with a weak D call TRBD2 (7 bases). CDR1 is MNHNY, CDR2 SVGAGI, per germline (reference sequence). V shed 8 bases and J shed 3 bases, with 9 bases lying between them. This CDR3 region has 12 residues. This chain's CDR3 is CASRGATDTQYF. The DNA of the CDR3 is TGTGCCAGCCGGGGGGCAACAGATACGCAGTATTTT.

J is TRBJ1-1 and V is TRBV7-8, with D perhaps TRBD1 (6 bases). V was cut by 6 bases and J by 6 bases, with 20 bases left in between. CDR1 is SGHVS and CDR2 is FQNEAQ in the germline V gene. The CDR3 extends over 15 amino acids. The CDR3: CASSLLRGALAEAFF. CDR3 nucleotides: TGTGCCAGCAGTCTTCTACGGGGGGCATTGGCTGAAGCTTTCTTT.

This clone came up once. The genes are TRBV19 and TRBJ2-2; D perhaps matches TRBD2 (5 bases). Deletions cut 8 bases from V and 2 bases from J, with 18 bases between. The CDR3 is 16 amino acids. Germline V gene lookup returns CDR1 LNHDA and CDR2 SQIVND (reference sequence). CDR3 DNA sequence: TGTGCCAGTCGGCCTTGGGCAGCGGCCAACACCGGGGAGCTGTTTTTT. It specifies CASRPWAAANTGELFF.

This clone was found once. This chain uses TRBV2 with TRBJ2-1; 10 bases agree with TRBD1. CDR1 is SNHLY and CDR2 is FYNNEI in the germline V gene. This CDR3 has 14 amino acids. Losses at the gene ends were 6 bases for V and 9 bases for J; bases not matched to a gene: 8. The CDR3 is CASSPRTGGSEQFF. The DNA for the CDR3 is TGTGCCAGCAGCCCTAGGACAGGGGGAAGTGAGCAGTTCTTC.

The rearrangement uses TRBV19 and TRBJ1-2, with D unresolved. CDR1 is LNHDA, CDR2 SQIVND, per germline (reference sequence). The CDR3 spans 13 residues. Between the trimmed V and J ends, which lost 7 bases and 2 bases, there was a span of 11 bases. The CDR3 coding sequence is TGTGCCAGTACGCCAGATTTCAACTATGGCTACACCTTC. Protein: CASTPDFNYGYTF.

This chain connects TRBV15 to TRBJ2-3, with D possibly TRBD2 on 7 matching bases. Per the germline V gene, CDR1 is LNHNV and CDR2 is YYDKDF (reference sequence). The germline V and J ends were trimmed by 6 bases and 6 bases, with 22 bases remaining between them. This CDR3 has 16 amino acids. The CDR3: CATRSSGGGPLDTQYF. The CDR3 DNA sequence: TGTGCCACCAGGAGCTCTGGGGGGGGGCCTCTCGATACGCAGTATTTT.

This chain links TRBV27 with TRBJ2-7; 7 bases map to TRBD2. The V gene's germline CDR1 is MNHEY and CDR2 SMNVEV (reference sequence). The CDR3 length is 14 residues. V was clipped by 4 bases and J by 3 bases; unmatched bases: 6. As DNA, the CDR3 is TGTGCCAGCAGTTCGGGAGGTGGGGGCTACGAGCAGTACTTC. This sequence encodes CASSSGGGGYEQYF.

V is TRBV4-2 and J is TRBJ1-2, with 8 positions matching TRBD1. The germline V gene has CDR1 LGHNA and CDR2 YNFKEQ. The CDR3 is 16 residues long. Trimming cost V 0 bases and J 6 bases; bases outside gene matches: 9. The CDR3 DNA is TGTGCCAGCAGCCAAGAAGAGGCAGGGGGCAGTCATGGCTACACCTTC. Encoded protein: CASSQEEAGGSHGYTF.